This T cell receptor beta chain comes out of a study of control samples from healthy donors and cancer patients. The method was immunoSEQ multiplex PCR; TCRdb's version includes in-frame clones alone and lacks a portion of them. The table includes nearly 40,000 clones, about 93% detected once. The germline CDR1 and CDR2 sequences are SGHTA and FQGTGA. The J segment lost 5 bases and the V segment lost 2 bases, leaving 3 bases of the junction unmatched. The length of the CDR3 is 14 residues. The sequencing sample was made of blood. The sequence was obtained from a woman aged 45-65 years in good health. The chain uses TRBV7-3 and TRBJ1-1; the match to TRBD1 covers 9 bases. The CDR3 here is CASSLGGQGTEAFF. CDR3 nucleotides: TGTGCCAGCAGCTTAGGGGGACAGGGTACTGAAGCTTTCTTT.